Sequencing of this T cell receptor (beta chain) was carried out in a study of blood T cells in healthy people across ages. General study points: PBMCs that were unsorted prevented a conclusive naive versus antigen-experienced comparison. The fall in TCR beta diversity per million T cells was roughly linear with age. Possibly confounding the expanded clonotype changes was the fact that donor CMV status was unknown.

This CDR3 has 14 amino acids. Per germline, CDR1 SGHTA and CDR2 FQGNSA. V was clipped by 8 bases and J by 8 bases, with 20 bases between them. In its sample, this clonotype was seen a few times. What it recognizes is unknown. PBMCs numbering at least 6.5 million were isolated per sample. PCR was performed a second time for about 6 to 12 cycles using a sample-barcoded 5' primer and a J-beta primer mix. TCRdb processed the 5' RACE reads anew with MiXCR; each CDR3 protein has one entry. The sample lists hundreds of thousands of distinct CDR3 sequences; roughly 60% were seen once. The genes are TRBV7-2 and TRBJ2-3; possible D gene TRBD2, 5 bases. The sample consisted of blood. The sequence was collected from a man in his thirties or forties in good health. CDR3 residues: CASSRTSDMGTQYF. The CDR3 DNA follows: TGTGCCAGCTCTAGGACTTCCGATATGGGTACGCAGTATTTT.